A single sample gave rise to the 10 T cell receptor beta chains below, sequenced in a study of metastatic and nonmetastatic thyroid tumors. No treatment had been given to any patient before thyroid surgery. TCRdb called clones again from the PCR reads with MiXCR. The repertoire holds several thousand clones, 25% to 30% seen once, with around half in the top ten. The sample was adjacent normal tissue. The receptors derive from a female donor with papillary thyroid cancer or a benign thyroid nodule (not recorded which). Some clones in this sample may be carry-over from other donors' samples.

This clone was recorded only once. The gene calls are TRBV19 and TRBJ1-2, with D uncertain. The length of the CDR3 is 17 residues. In germline, CDR1 is LNHDA, CDR2 SQIVND (reference sequence). V lost 3 bases and J lost 8, with 25 bases in between. DNA of the CDR3: TGTGCCAGTAGTATTGAGAGTCGGCAGGCGGGCTGGAGCGGCTACACCTTC. Translating gives CASSIESRQAGWSGYTF.

J is TRBJ1-2 and V is TRBV6-1; no firm D call. The CDR3 is 16 residues long. CDR1 and CDR2 from the germline V gene are MNHNS and SASEGT. Trimming shortened V by 11 bases and J by 3 bases, and 25 bases separated the two germline ends. CDR3 protein: CAGDLFGADEYYGYTF. CDR3 DNA sequence: TGTGCCGGGGATCTATTCGGTGCGGATGAATACTATGGCTACACCTTC.

V gene TRBV27 combines with J gene TRBJ1-3, with D unclear. The germline V gene encodes CDR1 MNHEY and CDR2 SMNVEV (reference sequence). Trimming removed 8 bases from V and 0 bases from J, with 5 bases in between. CDR3 length: 12 amino acids. For the CDR3, the DNA is TGTGCCAGCGGGTACTCTGGAAACACCATATATTTT. Residues: CASGYSGNTIYF.

V is TRBV5-1 and J is TRBJ2-1; 8 nucleotides align to TRBD1. CDR1 SGHRS and CDR2 YFSETQ come from the germline V gene. Trimming took 4 bases from V and 2 from J; bases not matched to a gene: 5. The CDR3 has 15 residues. The DNA for the CDR3 is TGCGCCAGCAGCCTGACAGGGGAGGCCTACAATGAGCAGTTCTTC. This sequence encodes CASSLTGEAYNEQFF.

J is TRBJ2-3 and V is TRBV20-1, with TRBD1 identical over 8 bases. The germline CDR1 and CDR2 sequences are DFQATT and SNEGSKA (reference sequence). This CDR3 region has 15 residues. J lost 1 base, V lost 3 bases, and 6 bases had no gene match. CDR3 region: CSASGGQVGTDTQYF. CDR3 nucleotide sequence: TGCAGTGCTAGTGGGGGACAGGTCGGCACAGATACGCAGTATTTT.

Relative to its sample, this clone is medium-sized. This chain joins TRBV7-9 and TRBJ1-2; D is unresolved. V was clipped by 6 bases and J by 6 bases, with 17 bases between them. Germline V lookup: CDR1 SEHNR, CDR2 FQNEAQ (reference sequence). The CDR3 consists of 14 residues. The CDR3 here is CASSFGEGSNGYTF. CDR3 nucleotide sequence: TGTGCCAGCAGTTTCGGTGAGGGTAGTAATGGCTACACCTTC. Filled out from reference TRBV7-9 and TRBJ1-2, the complete variable domain reads DTGVSQNPRHKITKRGQNVTFRCDPISEHNRLYWYRQTLGQGPEFLTYFQNEAQLEKSRLLSDRFSAERPKGSFSTLEIQRTEQGDSAMYLCASSFGEGSNGYTFGSGTRLTVV.

This clone was detected a few times. V usage is TRBV27 and J usage is TRBJ2-2, with D possibly matching TRBD2 (6 bases). The CDR3 has 15 amino acids. V was clipped by 4 bases and J by 4 bases, with 13 bases between them. CDR1 is MNHEY, CDR2 SMNVEV, per germline (reference sequence). The CDR3 DNA sequence: TGTGCCAGCAGTTCGGACCGGCGGGGCACCGGGGAGCTGTTTTTT. It yields the protein CASSSDRRGTGELFF.

The chain recombines TRBV18 with TRBJ1-1, with TRBD1 matching 10 bases. V was clipped by 3 bases and J by 3 bases; unmatched bases: 1. Germline CDR1 KGHSH, CDR2 LQKENI. The CDR3 extends over 14 amino acids. CDR3 residues: CASSPDRGDTEAFF. Here the CDR3 DNA reads TGTGCCAGCTCACCGGACAGGGGGGACACTGAAGCTTTCTTT. Full variable domain (missing parts from reference TRBV18 and TRBJ1-1): NAGVMQNPRHLVRRRGQEARLRCSPMKGHSHVYWYRQLPEEGLKFMVYLQKENIIDESGMPKERFSAEFPKEGPSILRIQQVVRGDSAAYFCASSPDRGDTEAFFGQGTRLTVV.

This clone was detected a few times. J is TRBJ2-7 and V is TRBV28; D is uncertain. The CDR3 extends over 13 amino acids. Looked up from germline, CDR1 is MDHEN and CDR2 is SYDVKM. V lost 5 bases and J 0 bases, leaving 8 bases between the germline ends. The CDR3 reads CASSKLNSYEQYF. CDR3 DNA: TGTGCCAGCAGTAAACTCAACTCCTACGAGCAGTACTTC. The entire variable domain, with the rest obtained from reference TRBV28 and TRBJ2-7, is as follows: DVKVTQSSRYLVKRTGEKVFLECVQDMDHENMFWYRQDPGLGLRLIYFSYDVKMKEKGDIPEGYSVSREKKERFSLILESASTNQTSMYLCASSKLNSYEQYFGPGTRLTVT.

The chain carries TRBV6-1 and TRBJ1-4, with TRBD1 matching over 7 bases. The CDR3 consists of 16 residues. Germline loops: CDR1 MNHNS, CDR2 SASEGT. With 4 bases clipped from V and 6 bases from J, the junction kept 11 bases outside the gene matches. CDR3 nucleotide sequence: TGTGCCAGCAGTGCACGGAGACAGGGCCCAGATGAAAAACTGTTTTTT. Protein sequence: CASSARRQGPDEKLFF.